The clone carrying this T cell receptor beta chain has ten or more counts. What it binds is not known. The sample is drawn from a study of identical twins. General study points: The degree of excess twin sharing was weaker in beta out-of-frame sequences. Abundant cord blood beta clonotypes carried fewer insertions; memory repertoires showed none.

The CDR3 runs 18 residues. Germline V gene lookup returns CDR1 MDHEN and CDR2 SYDVKM. V shed 2 bases and J shed 5 bases, with 24 bases lying between them. TCRdb re-called the 5' RACE reads with MiXCR, one entry per CDR3 protein. The repertoire consists of 200,000 to 300,000 distinct CDR3 sequences, with roughly 10% occurring once and the leading ten covering about 9%. Each donor (without exception) was a healthy Caucasian. The sequenced sample consisted of memory T cells sorted from blood. The chain employs TRBV28 and TRBJ2-5; TRBD2 is a possible D gene (5 bases). The clonotype comes from a man aged 50-59 years in good health. The CDR3 nucleotides read TGTGCCAGCAGTTTAGGGGAGTCTCACAACGAGAGGTGGGAGACCCAGTACTTC. Amino acids: CASSLGESHNERWETQYF. Combining the CDR3 with reference TRBV28 and TRBJ2-5 gives the whole variable domain DVKVTQSSRYLVKRTGEKVFLECVQDMDHENMFWYRQDPGLGLRLIYFSYDVKMKEKGDIPEGYSVSREKKERFSLILESASTNQTSMYLCASSLGESHNERWETQYFGPGTRLLVL.